This entry features one TCR beta chain sequence. Its target is unknown. This entry belongs to a study of early T cells in non-severe SARS-CoV-2 infection. Study-level findings and limits: Database matching using VDJdb favored anti-spike CD8 responses, with private and CD4 specificities left missing.

This CDR3 has 13 residues. With 5 bases removed from V and 5 bases from J, the gap between germline ends came to 15 bases. Per germline, CDR1 DFQATT and CDR2 SNEGSKA (reference sequence). From the 5' RACE reads, TCRdb called clonotypes with MiXCR, one entry per CDR3 protein. The data contain roughly 66,000 distinct CDR3 sequences, over 8% of them singletons. The origin of this receptor is an adult who was a healthcare worker with PCR-confirmed SARS-CoV-2 infection or an uninfected control (not recorded which). The sequenced sample was whole blood. The V and J genes are TRBV20-1 and TRBJ1-1; TRBD1 is a possible D gene (6 bases). The CDR3 reads CSAWRTVSTEAFF. The CDR3, as DNA: TGCAGTGCTTGGCGGACAGTATCGACTGAAGCTTTCTTT.